The clone carrying this T cell receptor beta chain was detected only a few times. Its cognate antigen is unknown. The length of the CDR3 is 14 residues. V gave up 5 bases and J gave up 0 bases, with 10 bases separating them. CDR1 is DFQATT, CDR2 SNEGSKA, per germline (reference sequence). The sample comes from a study of T-cell reconstitution after alpha-beta-depleted transplantation in children. Findings of the study overall: Several hundred graft clones that had expanded were reportedly the source of alpha-beta T cells about two months after transplant. Newly generated T cells supplied most T-cell counts and diversity one year post-transplant. Diversity of TCRbeta at day 60 was high in some patients, arising from surviving recipient T cells and thymic progenitors.

It was with unique molecular identifiers that the TCRbeta library was prepared. TCRdb re-called the PCR reads through MiXCR, storing one row per CDR3 protein. The data contain roughly 570,000 distinct CDR3 sequences, 25% to 30% of them singletons. This TCR came from a boy under two years old with Wiskott-Aldrich syndrome, due to receive a stem cell transplant. This chain links TRBV20-1 with TRBJ1-4; maybe TRBD1 (6 bases). The source was PBMCs, collected before TCRalphabeta/CD19-depleted stem cell transplant. CDR3 sequence reads: CSAHGQPTNEKLFF. The CDR3 DNA sequence: TGCAGTGCTCATGGACAGCCAACTAATGAAAAACTGTTTTTT.